The 5 T cell receptor beta chains below all came from one sample that was sequenced in a study of T cell responses to AZD1222 COVID-19 vaccine. Profiling relied on immunoSEQ multiplex PCR, and the TCRdb table lists in-frame clones only, not all of them. The repertoire holds 100,000 to 150,000 clones, with 88% as singletons. The source material was peripheral blood, sampled on day 0 of AZD1222 vaccination. These receptors came from an adult in good health.

About this clone: The junction departs from germline at one end; a sequencing error may be responsible. This chain connects TRBV30 to TRBJ2-7; weak D call: TRBD2 (6 bases). In germline, CDR1 is GTSNPN, CDR2 SVGIG (reference sequence). The CDR3 runs to 8 residues. CDR3 sequence reads: CAWTPAGF. The CDR3 coding sequence is TGTGCCTGGACCCCCGCGGGATTC.

The chain combines TRBV5-1 with TRBJ2-2, with 8 bases lining up with TRBD1. Trimming removed 6 bases from V and 4 bases from J; junction bases left unmatched: 11. Per germline, CDR1 SGHRS and CDR2 YFSETQ. The CDR3 is made up of 16 amino acids. CDR3 amino acids: CASNPTGAVATGELFF. Here the CDR3 DNA reads TGCGCCAGCAACCCGACAGGGGCGGTCGCCACCGGGGAGCTGTTTTTT.

This clone was counted a single time. The rearrangement joins TRBV7-2 to TRBJ1-4; no definite D call. This CDR3 is built from 14 residues. V was shortened by 1 base and J by 7 bases, with 10 bases between the two germline ends. Germline V gives CDR1 SGHTA, CDR2 FQGNSA. Here the CDR3 DNA reads TGTGCCAGCAGCTTAGGAGGGTACGGTGAAAAACTGTTTTTT. This gives the protein CASSLGGYGEKLFF.

V and J are TRBV7-2 and TRBJ2-1; weak D call: TRBD2 (6 bases). V lost 5 bases and J lost 2, with 16 bases in between. This CDR3 comprises 16 residues. The germline V gene has CDR1 SGHTA and CDR2 FQGNSA. CDR3 in amino acids: CASSPDHSGPYNEQFF. CDR3 nucleotides: TGTGCCAGCAGCCCCGACCATAGCGGACCCTACAATGAGCAGTTCTTC.

The chain combines TRBV10-2 with TRBJ2-1; D remains ambiguous. Looked up from germline, CDR1 is WSHSY and CDR2 is SAAADI. V shed 2 bases and J shed 0 bases, with 11 bases lying between them. This CDR3 spans 16 amino acids. The CDR3 loop is CASSEAASGSYNEQFF. CDR3 nucleotides: TGCGCCAGCAGTGAGGCCGCCAGTGGCTCCTACAATGAGCAGTTCTTC.